This TCR beta chain appears in the sequencing data of a study of T cell responses to AZD1222 COVID-19 vaccine. TCRdb's table, derived via immunoSEQ multiplex PCR, lists solely in-frame clones and lacks some. The sample yields fewer than 150,000 clones, about 85% seen once. This CDR3 contains 13 residues. V was pared by 3 bases and J by 1 base, with 10 bases between. Per the germline V gene, CDR1 is DFQATT and CDR2 is SNEGSKA (reference sequence). This sequence originates from an adult in good health. The V and J genes are TRBV20-1 and TRBJ2-7; D tentatively fits TRBD1 or TRBD2 (5 bases each). The sequences come from peripheral blood, collected on day 0 of AZD1222 vaccination. In nucleotides, the CDR3 is TGCAGTGCTAGTCGGGGCAATTCCTACGAGCAGTACTTC. It is translated as CSASRGNSYEQYF.